Listed below are T cell receptor beta chains from one sample, sequenced in a study of blood T cell repertoires in COVID-19. Assay used: immunoSEQ multiplex PCR; TCRdb lists only in-frame clones, some missing. The repertoire holds about 140,000 clones, approximately 88% seen once, with 5.5% in the top ten. Material: PBMCs or T cells enriched from blood (not recorded which). The receptors stem from a man in his forties with acute COVID-19. Both conserved end residues are part of each CDR3. The D gene is left open where the match is weak. Part of the rows lack a size; the others show once, few, many or a class for expanded clones.

len,abundance,d_gene,v_gene,j_gene,CDR3aa,CDR3nt
15,once,TRBD1,TRBV10-3,TRBJ2-3,CAISARDSITDTQYF,TGTGCCATCAGCGCCCGGGACAGCATCACAGATACGCAGTATTTT
13,NA,NA,TRBV19,TRBJ1-1,CASSIPRGTEAFF,TGTGCCAGTAGTATACCCAGGGGAACTGAAGCTTTCTTT
12,NA,NA,TRBV15,TRBJ1-5,CATSLGGQPQHF,TGTGCCACCAGCCTTGGAGGTCAGCCCCAGCATTTT
14,NA,NA,TRBV10-3,TRBJ1-1,CAISEFQMNTEAFF,TGTGCCATCAGTGAGTTTCAAATGAACACTGAAGCTTTCTTT
15,NA,TRBD1,TRBV7-2,TRBJ2-1,CASSLAGQGYNEQFF,TGTGCCAGCAGCTTAGCGGGACAGGGTTACAATGAGCAGTTCTTC
15,once,NA,TRBV7-2,TRBJ2-3,CASSPDSLGTDTQYF,TGTGCCAGCAGTCCGGACAGTTTAGGCACAGATACGCAGTATTTT
15,NA,NA,TRBV30,TRBJ1-1,CAWSVVGGFDTEAFF,TGTGCCTGGAGTGTCGTTGGGGGCTTTGACACTGAAGCTTTCTTT
13,NA,TRBD1,TRBV7-9,TRBJ2-7,CASSPQGVYEQYF,TGTGCCAGCAGCCCCCAGGGGGTGTACGAGCAGTACTTC
15,NA,NA,TRBV9,TRBJ2-5,CASSVGPATQGTQYF,TGTGCCAGCAGCGTAGGTCCTGCCACACAGGGGACCCAGTACTTC
15,NA,NA,TRBV4-3,TRBJ2-7,CASSQDQARGYEQYF,TGCGCCAGCAGCCAAGATCAGGCCAGGGGCTACGAGCAGTACTTC
15,NA,NA,TRBV6-5,TRBJ2-6,CASSYQISGANVLTF,TGTGCCAGCAGTTACCAGATCTCTGGGGCCAACGTCCTGACTTTC
13,few,TRBD1,TRBV7-9,TRBJ1-6,CASSLSDRDRLSF,TGTGCCAGCAGCTTGTCAGACCGGGACAGACTTTCCTTT
15,NA,NA,TRBV5-1,TRBJ1-6,CASSLGTVNNSPLHF,TGCGCCAGCAGCTTGGGGACAGTCAATAATTCACCCCTCCACTTT
15,NA,NA,TRBV3-1/TRBV3-2,TRBJ2-3,CASSPATGYTDTQYF,TGTGCCAGCAGCCCCGCCACAGGGTACACAGATACGCAGTATTTT
16,NA,TRBD1,TRBV19,TRBJ2-3,CASSTQTGADTDTQYF,TGTGCCAGTAGTACCCAGACAGGGGCTGACACAGATACGCAGTATTTT